These T cell receptor beta chains were read from a single sample in a study of cytomegalovirus exposure and HLA in healthy donors. This table comes from immunoSEQ multiplex PCR, and its TCRdb copy is limited to in-frame clones, with some not included. The sample has roughly 70,000 clones; more than 80% are singletons. Source material: PBMCs. The receptors originated from a woman in her 30s in good health and CMV-seropositive. The CDR3 runs from the conserved cysteine through the conserved F or W. A D gene is named only where the DNA matches it firmly. Rows may omit the clone size; those that give it use once, few, many or a size class.

-	-	TRBV18	TRBJ1-3	TGTGCCAGCTCACCAAAGGTCGCGGGAATTAGAGGAAACACCATATATTTT	CASSPKVAGIRGNTIYF
-	-	TRBV29-1	TRBJ2-5	TGCAGCGCCCAGAATTCTCAAGAGACCCAGTACTTC	CSAQNSQETQYF
-	-	TRBV11-2	TRBJ2-7	TGTGCCAGCAGCTTCAGGGCCTACGAGCAGTACTTC	CASSFRAYEQYF
-	TRBD2	TRBV5-6	TRBJ2-3	TGTGCCAGCAGGAAGCGGGAGGGCACAGATACGCAGTATTTT	CASRKREGTDTQYF
-	TRBD1	TRBV10-3	TRBJ1-1	TGTGCCATCAGGGGACAGGCCCCGAACACTGAAGCTTTCTTT	CAIRGQAPNTEAFF
-	TRBD2	TRBV4-2	TRBJ2-1	TGTGCCAGCAGCCAAGTCAGCGGGAGTCGACACAATGAGCAGTTCTTC	CASSQVSGSRHNEQFF
once	-	TRBV27	TRBJ1-6	TGTGCCAGCAGTTCCCCCACCTATAATTCACCCCTCCACTTT	CASSSPTYNSPLHF
few	-	TRBV6-1	TRBJ2-1	TGTGCCAGCAGTGAATTTAGGGACTGGCAGTTCTTC	CASSEFRDWQFF
-	-	TRBV5-1	TRBJ1-2	TGCGCCAGCAGCGTAGGACACACCGAGAGCTATGGCTACACCTTC	CASSVGHTESYGYTF
-	-	TRBV6-5	TRBJ2-3	TGTGCCAGCACGCCCATGGCTGGCAGCACAGATACGCAGTATTTT	CASTPMAGSTDTQYF
once	-	TRBV7-6	TRBJ2-7	TGTGCCAGCAGCTTAGAGGGCAGGGGATCCTACGAGCAGTACTTC	CASSLEGRGSYEQYF
-	TRBD2	TRBV4-2	TRBJ2-3	TGTGCCAGCAGCCAAGATCGCCCAGGACGGGGGGCAGATACGCAGTATTTT	CASSQDRPGRGADTQYF
-	-	TRBV19	TRBJ2-1	TGTGCCAGTAGTATAAGGAGCTACAATGAGCAGTTCTTC	CASSIRSYNEQFF
few	TRBD2	TRBV5-1	TRBJ2-2	TGCGCCAGACCGGTAGCGGGAAGGGACACCGGGGAGCTGTTTTTT	CARPVAGRDTGELFF
-	TRBD1	TRBV7-9	TRBJ2-1	TGTGCCAGCAGCTCACGGACAGGGCCTTACGAGCAGTTCTTC	CASSSRTGPYEQFF
-	-	TRBV13	TRBJ2-3	TGTGCCAGCAGCTTAGGCCTGGGAGCCACAGATACGCAGTATTTT	CASSLGLGATDTQYF
-	TRBD2	TRBV6-5	TRBJ2-7	TGTGCCAGCAGTTACGGGGGGACTAGCGGCCCCTACGAGCAGTACTTC	CASSYGGTSGPYEQYF
-	-	TRBV6-1	TRBJ1-2	TGTGCCAGCAATAGGGGGAACTATGGCTACACCTTC	CASNRGNYGYTF
-	TRBD1	TRBV7-6	TRBJ2-7	TGTGCCAGCAGCTTAAGGGGACAGGAAGTTCTAACGGGCCACGAGCAGTACTTC	CASSLRGQEVLTGHEQYF
-	TRBD2	TRBV19	TRBJ2-1	TGTGCCAGTAGTCCGGGACTAGCGGTCACCTACAATGAGCAGTTCTTC	CASSPGLAVTYNEQFF
-	-	TRBV12-2	TRBJ2-7	TGTGCAAGTCGCCTCCCGGGACTAGCGGGCTCCACCACCTACGAGCAGTACTTC	CASRLPGLAGSTTYEQYF
-	TRBD2	TRBV5-1	TRBJ2-2	TGCGCCAGCAGCAGCGGGACTGGCGGGAGGGTAGACACCGGGGAGCTGTTTTTT	CASSSGTGGRVDTGELFF
-	TRBD2	TRBV5-6	TRBJ2-1	TGTGCCAGCAGCTGGGGGTATAAAGCGGGGGGGTACAATGAGCAGTTCTTC	CASSWGYKAGGYNEQFF
-	-	TRBV9	TRBJ2-7	TGTGCCAGCAGCGTTGCAGGGGAAGGGACCTACGAGCAGTACTTC	CASSVAGEGTYEQYF
-	TRBD2	TRBV2	TRBJ2-5	TGTGCCAGCGTTAGAGGGAGGGCTGGGGAGACCCAGTACTTC	CASVRGRAGETQYF
-	-	TRBV14	TRBJ2-5	TGTGCCAGCAGCCAAGAGATGGACAGACCGGTTTGGGAGACCCAGTACTTC	CASSQEMDRPVWETQYF
-	TRBD2	TRBV30	TRBJ2-7	TGTGCCTGGGATCCTAGCGGGACGGGCGAGCAGTACTTC	CAWDPSGTGEQYF
-	TRBD2	TRBV7-6	TRBJ2-1	TGTGCCAGCAGCATTAATAGCGGGATCGACAATGAGCAGTTCTTC	CASSINSGIDNEQFF
-	-	TRBV6-5	TRBJ2-7	TGTGCCAGTAGAGTACCCCCAGGTGACGAGCAGTACTTC	CASRVPPGDEQYF
-	TRBD2	TRBV7-6	TRBJ2-5	TGTGCCAGCAGCTCCCTACCTCGGACTAGCGGGATGTACCAGTACTTC	CASSSLPRTSGMYQYF
-	-	TRBV7-9	TRBJ1-1	TGTGCCAGCAGCCCGGTCGATGAAGCTTTCTTT	CASSPVDEAFF
-	TRBD2	TRBV29-1	TRBJ2-1	TGCAGCGTTGTATATGGGGGACTAGCGGGACGGAATGAGCAGTTCTTC	CSVVYGGLAGRNEQFF
-	-	TRBV25-1	TRBJ2-3	TGTGCCAGCAGTGTGCTAGACCGATTCACAGATACGCAGTATTTT	CASSVLDRFTDTQYF
-	TRBD2	TRBV5-1	TRBJ2-1	TGCGCCAGCAGCCGGACTAGCGGGAGGGGGGAGCAGTTCTTC	CASSRTSGRGEQFF
-	TRBD1	TRBV14	TRBJ2-3	TGTGCCAGCAGCCGCTTAGGACAGGGGGCGCATCAAGATACGCAGTATTTT	CASSRLGQGAHQDTQYF
-	TRBD1	TRBV9	TRBJ1-6	TGTGCCAGCAGCGTTGGGGACAGCCCTCTCGATCCTTCACCCCTCCACTTT	CASSVGDSPLDPSPLHF
-	-	TRBV2	TRBJ1-2	TGTGCCAGCAGTGCCGAAACCAGCGTCTTCTATGGCTACACCTTC	CASSAETSVFYGYTF
-	TRBD2	TRBV5-1	TRBJ2-7	TGCGCCAGCAGCTTGGCTTCGGGACTAGCGGGAGCTGGGTACGAGCAGTACTTC	CASSLASGLAGAGYEQYF
-	TRBD1	TRBV5-4	TRBJ2-1	TGTGCCAGCAGCTTGAGAGGCAGGGGGCTATCACTCTCCTACAATGAGCAGTTCTTC	CASSLRGRGLSLSYNEQFF
-	TRBD1	TRBV30	TRBJ2-7	TGTGCCTGGAGCAGACAGGGGCCCTACGAGCAGTACTTC	CAWSRQGPYEQYF
few	TRBD2	TRBV5-1	TRBJ2-1	TGCGCCAGCAGCTACAAACTTACTAGCGGGGGGAACTACAATGAGCAGTTCTTC	CASSYKLTSGGNYNEQFF
-	TRBD1	TRBV9	TRBJ2-4	TGTGCCAGCAGCGTAGGGACAGGGGGCCCAGCCAAAAACATTCAGTACTTC	CASSVGTGGPAKNIQYF
once	TRBD2	TRBV29-1	TRBJ2-7	TGCAGCGTTGAAACCGGACTAGCGGTCTCCTACGAGCAGTACTTC	CSVETGLAVSYEQYF